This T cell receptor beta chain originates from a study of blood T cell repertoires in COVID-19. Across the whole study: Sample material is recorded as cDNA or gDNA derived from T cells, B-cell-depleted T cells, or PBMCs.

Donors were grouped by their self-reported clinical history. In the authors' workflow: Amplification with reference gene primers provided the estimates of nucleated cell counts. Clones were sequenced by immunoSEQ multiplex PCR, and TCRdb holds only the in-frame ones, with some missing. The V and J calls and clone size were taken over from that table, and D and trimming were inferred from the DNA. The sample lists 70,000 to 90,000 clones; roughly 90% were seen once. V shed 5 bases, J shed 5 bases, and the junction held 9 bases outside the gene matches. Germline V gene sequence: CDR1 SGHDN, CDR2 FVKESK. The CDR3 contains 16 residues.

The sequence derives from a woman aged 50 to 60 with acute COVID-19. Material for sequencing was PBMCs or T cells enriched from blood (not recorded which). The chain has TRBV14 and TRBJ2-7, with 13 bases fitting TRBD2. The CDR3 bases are TGTGCCAGCAGCTACGGACTAGCGGGAGCTTCCCACGAGCAGTACTTC. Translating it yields CASSYGLAGASHEQYF.